This T cell receptor beta chain was sequenced for a study of tissue T cells after allogeneic stem cell transplantation. Study-level points and caveats: TCR repertoires tracked anatomic similarity, regardless of disease or transplant status. Shared clones across patients were few; motif clustering revealed tissue-specific shared signatures.

Survey-depth TCRbeta CDR3 sequencing reported V/J genes and productive frequencies. This table comes from immunoSEQ multiplex PCR, and its TCRdb copy is limited to in-frame clones, with some not included. Of thousands of clones listed, more than 40% are singletons. In this sample, this clone turned up a few times. The antigen is not known. Gene and germline names: mouse. The time point was: mouse harvest day 7 after allogeneic transplant. Each mouse received 10^7 T-cell-depleted marrow cells plus 10^6 splenic CD5+ T cells by tail vein. B6 (H2b) cells into BALB/c (H2d) mice; tissues taken at day 7 or 14. Sequenced: gut tissue. The receptor's source is a female BALB/c mouse given C57BL/6 T cells with graft-versus-host disease after an allogeneic hematopoietic cell transplant.

The CDR3 loop reads CASGDWAEQFF. Partial CDR3 DNA: TGTGCCAGCGGTGACTGGGCTGAGCAGTTC. The rearrangement links TRBV13-2 to TRBJ2-1; D gene unclear. The CDR3 end is not reached by the read, which stops 1 residue before it; the germline J gene fills it in. The V end lost 2 bases, the J end lost 7 bases, and 4 bases lay between the germline ends. This CDR3 spans 11 amino acids. The germline V gene has CDR1 NNHNN and CDR2 SYGAGS (reference sequence).